The entry below gives a single T cell receptor (beta chain) sequence along with its context. The antigen is not known. The repertoire was sequenced with immunoSEQ multiplex PCR; TCRdb's copy has only in-frame clones and lacks some. The table lists roughly 70,000 clones, about 80% of them singletons. Expansion with viral peptide pools was applied to antigen-specific CD4+ T cells by the ViraFEST assay prior to sequencing. At the end of about 9 days of culture, CD4+ T cells were isolated. Each participant was given two doses of one vaccine (BNT162b2 or mRNA-1273). These data belong to a study of vaccination effects on CD4 cells after COVID-19. The CDR3 extends over 17 amino acids. The trim removed 3 bases at V and 5 bases at J, leaving 6 bases unmatched. The germline CDR1 and CDR2 sequences are SNHLY and FYNNEI.

The receptor's source is a human donor who received a COVID-19 vaccine. The sample here was CD4+ T cells from PBMCs cultured with HCoV-OC43 spike peptides, taken after COVID-19 vaccination. Documented subset: HCoV-OC43 spike overlapping peptide pool stimulation. The chain couples TRBV2 to TRBJ2-5; TRBD2 agrees at 16 bases. The CDR3 protein is CASSDSGLAGGWETQYF. CDR3 DNA: TGTGCCAGCAGTGACTCGGGACTAGCGGGGGGGTGGGAGACCCAGTACTTC. Looking up the rest from reference TRBV2 and TRBJ2-5 gives the full variable domain: EPEVTQTPSHQVTQMGQEVILRCVPISNHLYFYWYRQILGQKVEFLVSFYNNEISEKSEIFDDQFSVERPDGSNFTLKIRSTKLEDSAMYFCASSDSGLAGGWETQYFGPGTRLLVL.